The TCR beta chain described here comes from a study of blood T cell repertoires in COVID-19. Across the whole study: Sites across the United States, Italy and Spain contributed samples from acute and convalescent COVID-19.

In the original processing: Researchers report that nucleated cell counts were estimated from reference gene primer amplification. This table comes from immunoSEQ multiplex PCR, and its TCRdb copy is limited to in-frame clones, with some not included. The V and J calls and the clone size are those of that table, but D and trimming were determined from the DNA. The repertoire consists of 100,000 to 150,000 clones, with 65% to 90% occurring once and the leading ten covering over 10%. What was sequenced was peripheral blood. This sequence was found in a human donor in a cohort sampled during active COVID-19.

The CDR3 bases are TGTGCCAGCAGTTCCGGACTAGCGACAGATACGCAGTATTTT. The encoded protein is CASSSGLATDTQYF. The genes are TRBV11-3 and TRBJ2-3; TRBD2 matches at 9 bases. V shed 6 bases, J shed 3 bases, and the junction held 4 bases outside the gene matches. Germline V lookup: CDR1 SGHNT, CDR2 YENEEA. The CDR3 loop spans 14 amino acids.